This T cell receptor beta chain comes out of a study of blood T cell repertoires in COVID-19. Study summary: The analysed material was cDNA or gDNA that came from T cells, B-cell-depleted T cells, or PBMCs.

Some clones are missing from TCRdb's copy, which holds only in-frame ones; the method was immunoSEQ multiplex PCR. The sample lists over 50,000 clones, over 80% seen once, with about 7.3% in the top ten. This clone was found once. J gave up 10 bases and V 3 bases, and 6 bases lay outside the gene matches. CDR1 and CDR2 (germline): MDHEN, SYDVKM. The CDR3 covers 15 residues. Sequencing was done on a sample of peripheral blood. The clonotype was recovered from a woman aged 55 to 70 with active or convalescent COVID-19. J is TRBJ1-6 and V is TRBV28, with 10 bases matching TRBD1. The CDR3, as DNA: TGTGCCAGCAGTTTCCGACAGGGGGCATTGTCACCCCTCCACTTT. Protein: CASSFRQGALSPLHF. The variable domain in full, with the rest retrieved from reference TRBV28 and TRBJ1-6, is DVKVTQSSRYLVKRTGEKVFLECVQDMDHENMFWYRQDPGLGLRLIYFSYDVKMKEKGDIPEGYSVSREKKERFSLILESASTNQTSMYLCASSFRQGALSPLHFGNGTRLTVT.